These T cell receptor beta chains were read from a single sample in a study of T cells in localized non-small cell lung cancer. The repertoire was sequenced with immunoSEQ multiplex PCR; TCRdb's copy has only in-frame clones and lacks some. The table lists tens of thousands of clones, roughly 90% of them singletons, with roughly a tenth in the top ten. The sequences come from PBMCs, collected before any cancer treatment. The receptors were sampled from a woman aged 35-75 years with stage II lung adenocarcinoma. The CDR3 runs from the conserved cysteine through the conserved F or W. D genes are given only for firm matches. Clone size, where shown, is once, few, many, or a class for clones that have expanded.

D | J | size | V | DNA | CDR3
. | TRBJ1-2 | . | TRBV6-5 | TGTGCCAGCAGTTACTCGAATCCGGGTTACTATGGCTACACCTTC | CASSYSNPGYYGYTF
TRBD1 | TRBJ1-4 | . | TRBV2 | TGTGCCAGCAGAGGGGGCCTGGGGGAAAAACTGTTTTTT | CASRGGLGEKLFF
. | TRBJ1-5 | . | TRBV19 | TGTGCCAGTAGGGTCCGACAGGCGAATCAGCCCCAGCATTTT | CASRVRQANQPQHF
TRBD1 | TRBJ1-4 | . | TRBV29-1 | TGCAGCGTTGAAGCGGGACAGGGGGCCCCCGAAAAACTGTTTTTT | CSVEAGQGAPEKLFF
. | TRBJ1-3 | . | TRBV19 | TGTGCCAGCGGTGACAGGCGCTACTCTGGAAACACCATATATTTT | CASGDRRYSGNTIYF
. | TRBJ2-1 | once | TRBV6-5 | TGTGCCAGCACTAGGGGCAGCTCCTACAATGAGCAGTTCTTC | CASTRGSSYNEQFF
. | TRBJ2-3 | . | TRBV6-1 | TGTGCCAGCAGTGTTAGCCGATCTAGCACAGATACGCAGTATTTT | CASSVSRSSTDTQYF
TRBD1 | TRBJ2-3 | . | TRBV7-9 | TGTGCCAGCAGCTGGCGACAGGGGGCGACCACAGATACGCAGTATTTT | CASSWRQGATTDTQYF
. | TRBJ1-2 | . | TRBV28 | TGTGCCAGCAGGGGCCGCACAGGTCTTAAAGCTTATGGCTACACCTTC | CASRGRTGLKAYGYTF
. | TRBJ2-3 | . | TRBV27 | TGTGCCAGCAGTGATAAGGGAGGGGGAACTAGCACAGATACGCAGTATTTT | CASSDKGGGTSTDTQYF
TRBD2 | TRBJ2-7 | . | TRBV2 | TGTGCCAGCACCGGACTAGCCCGAAAAGAGCAGTACTTC | CASTGLARKEQYF
TRBD2 | TRBJ2-7 | . | TRBV4-1 | TGCGCCAGCAGCCAACAGCGGGAGGTTAACGAGCAGTACTTC | CASSQQREVNEQYF
TRBD1 | TRBJ1-1 | . | TRBV5-4 | TGTGCCAGCAGCTTGGGTCAGGGGGATGAAGCTTTCTTT | CASSLGQGDEAFF
. | TRBJ2-7 | . | TRBV2 | TGTGCCAGCAGTGACCGGGGAGACTACGAGCAGTACTTC | CASSDRGDYEQYF
TRBD2 | TRBJ2-4 | . | TRBV27 | TGTGCCAGCAGTAGGCTAGCGGAGGTAGCCAAAAACATTCAGTACTTC | CASSRLAEVAKNIQYF
. | TRBJ2-5 | . | TRBV6-1 | TGTGCCAGCAGCGGGACTCCTCAGGAGACCCAGTACTTC | CASSGTPQETQYF
. | TRBJ2-1 | . | TRBV5-1 | TGCGCCAGCAGCTTAAAGGCTGGGCAGGAATCTGAGCAGTTCTTC | CASSLKAGQESEQFF
. | TRBJ2-7 | . | TRBV7-9 | TGTGCCAGCAGCTTAAGGGGGGAGCTCTACGAGCAGTACTTC | CASSLRGELYEQYF
. | TRBJ1-5 | . | TRBV28 | TGTGCCAGCAGTTTAGGACGAGAAGATCAGCCCCAGCATTTT | CASSLGREDQPQHF
. | TRBJ2-5 | . | TRBV6-1 | TGTGCCAGCAGTGAAGGAGGGGGGTACCAAGAGACCCAGTACTTC | CASSEGGGYQETQYF
TRBD1 | TRBJ2-7 | . | TRBV5-1 | TGCGCCAGCAGCCCACAGACAGGGGGCTACTACGAGCAGTACTTC | CASSPQTGGYYEQYF
. | TRBJ2-1 | few | TRBV7-9 | TGTGCCAGCAGCGAAGGGAGTCGCAATGAGCAGTTCTTC | CASSEGSRNEQFF
. | TRBJ1-6 | few | TRBV6-4 | TGTGCCAGCAGTGACAGGTTTAATTCACCCCTCCACTTT | CASSDRFNSPLHF
. | TRBJ2-7 | . | TRBV11-2 | TGTGCCAGCACCCAGGTTGACTCCTACGAGCAGTACTTC | CASTQVDSYEQYF
. | TRBJ2-4 | . | TRBV7-9 | TGTGCCAGCAGCTTAGCGATAGGCAGGGGAAACATTCAGTACTTC | CASSLAIGRGNIQYF
. | TRBJ2-7 | . | TRBV10-3 | TGTGCCATCAGGAGGGACGGGAGCTCCTACGAGCAGTACTTC | CAIRRDGSSYEQYF
TRBD1 | TRBJ2-5 | . | TRBV18 | TGTGCCAGCTCACCCTGGACAGGGGAAGAGACCCAGTACTTC | CASSPWTGEETQYF
. | TRBJ2-7 | once | TRBV6-5 | TGTGCCAGCAGTTACTCCGAAGGTCCCTACGAGCAGTACTTC | CASSYSEGPYEQYF
TRBD1 | TRBJ2-7 | . | TRBV25-1 | TGTGCCAGCAGTGACGCCAGGGGGAACGAGCAGTACTTC | CASSDARGNEQYF
. | TRBJ2-4 | once | TRBV19 | TGTGCCAGTAGTATAGAAAAGTTAGCCAAAAACATTCAGTACTTC | CASSIEKLAKNIQYF
. | TRBJ2-3 | . | TRBV11-1 | TGTGCCAGCAGCTTACGTGGGGTTAGCACAGATACGCAGTATTTT | CASSLRGVSTDTQYF
TRBD2 | TRBJ2-1 | . | TRBV28 | TGTGCCAGCAGTTTCATAGCGGGGTTAAGGTTCTTC | CASSFIAGLRFF
TRBD1 | TRBJ1-4 | . | TRBV28 | TGTGCCAGCAGGGTGACAGGGAAATTCGAAAAACTGTTTTTT | CASRVTGKFEKLFF
TRBD1 | TRBJ2-6 | . | TRBV18 | TGTGCCAGCTCACCAACGCGGACAGGTGGGGCCTCTGGGGCCAACGTCCTGACTTTC | CASSPTRTGGASGANVLTF
TRBD2 | TRBJ2-7 | . | TRBV18 | TGTGCCAGCTCACCCAAGACTAGCGGGGGGGAGCAGTACTTC | CASSPKTSGGEQYF
. | TRBJ1-3 | . | TRBV11-3 | TGTGCCAGCTGTTTGGGAAGAAACACCATATATTTT | CASCLGRNTIYF
TRBD1 | TRBJ1-2 | . | TRBV2 | TGTGCCAGCAGGGAGGACAGGGAAGTACCTAACTATGGCTACACCTTC | CASREDREVPNYGYTF
. | TRBJ1-2 | . | TRBV7-8 | TGTGCCAGCAGCTTAGACGCTGGGGTTTCCGGCTACACCTTC | CASSLDAGVSGYTF
. | TRBJ2-7 | . | TRBV6-5 | TGTGCCAGCAGTTTGGGTATTGGCTACGAGCAGTACTTC | CASSLGIGYEQYF
. | TRBJ1-2 | . | TRBV7-2 | TGTGCCAGCAGCTTCGGGGCAACAGTTTCCTATGGCTACACCTTC | CASSFGATVSYGYTF
TRBD2 | TRBJ2-5 | . | TRBV5-4 | TGTGCCAGCAGCTTGGACCCGGGACTAGCGGGAACCGGGATGAGAGAGACCCAGTACTTC | CASSLDPGLAGTGMRETQYF
TRBD2 | TRBJ2-3 | few | TRBV7-9 | TGTGCCAGCAGCCCCGGGACTAGCGCTAGCACAGATACGCAGTATTTT | CASSPGTSASTDTQYF
TRBD2 | TRBJ2-3 | few | TRBV29-1 | TGCAGCGTGACTAGCGGGGGTCATAGCACAGATACGCAGTATTTT | CSVTSGGHSTDTQYF
. | TRBJ2-5 | few | TRBV28 | TGTGCCAGCAGGGCCGAGACCCAGTACTTC | CASRAETQYF
TRBD1 | TRBJ2-4 | . | TRBV5-1 | TGCGCCAGCAGCCCCGGGACAGGGGGCATTCTAAACAAAAACATTCAGTACTTC | CASSPGTGGILNKNIQYF
. | TRBJ2-7 | . | TRBV7-2 | TGTGCCAGCGGTCGGGGAGCGGACTCCTCCTACGAGCAGTACTTC | CASGRGADSSYEQYF
. | TRBJ2-5 | . | TRBV7-6 | TGTGCCAGCAGCTCGCGGGAGACCCAGTACTTC | CASSSRETQYF
. | TRBJ2-1 | . | TRBV6-5 | TGTGCCAGCAGTTACTCGTTGGCGGGAAACAATGAGCAGTTCTTC | CASSYSLAGNNEQFF
TRBD2 | TRBJ2-7 | . | TRBV5-1 | TGCGCCAGCAGCTTTAGCGGGAGCCGCTCCTACGAGCAGTACTTC | CASSFSGSRSYEQYF
. | TRBJ1-2 | . | TRBV7-2 | TGTGCCAGCAGCTTAGGAGGATGGGCGGATTCACAAGGCTACACCTTC | CASSLGGWADSQGYTF
. | TRBJ1-4 | . | TRBV9 | TGTGCCAGCAGCGCTCTGGGACTGCAGGCCGAAAAACTGTTTTTT | CASSALGLQAEKLFF
. | TRBJ1-1 | . | TRBV6-6 | TGTGCCAGCAGTTACGAGGAGAGGGAACGGGCTTTCTTT | CASSYEERERAFF
. | TRBJ1-2 | . | TRBV2 | TGTGCCAGCAGTGAGCCTACTAACTATGGCTACACCTTC | CASSEPTNYGYTF
. | TRBJ2-3 | . | TRBV4-2 | TGTGCCAGCAGCCAAGAGTGGACACATACTAGCACAGATACGCAGTATTTT | CASSQEWTHTSTDTQYF
. | TRBJ1-1 | . | TRBV10-2 | TGCGCCAGCAGTGGGGAGCGGACTGAAGCTTTCTTT | CASSGERTEAFF
. | TRBJ1-1 | . | TRBV28 | TGTGCCAGCAGTTTATTACGTGGGAACACTGAAGCTTTCTTT | CASSLLRGNTEAFF
. | TRBJ1-2 | . | TRBV18 | TGTGCCAGCTCACCAGGGCCAGATAACTATGGCTACACCTTC | CASSPGPDNYGYTF
. | TRBJ2-4 | . | TRBV10-2 | TGCGCCAGCGAAGACCCGTGGGGCGTCAAAAACATTCAGTACTTC | CASEDPWGVKNIQYF
. | TRBJ1-4 | . | TRBV5-4 | TGTGCCAGCAGCTCTGACACCGAACGGGGCGAAAAACTGTTTTTT | CASSSDTERGEKLFF